The 32 T cell receptor beta chains given below trace back to one sample, sequenced in a study of long-term antiretroviral therapy in people with HIV. Runs used v3.0 of the immunoSEQ assay and were done at survey level. This table comes from immunoSEQ multiplex PCR, and its TCRdb copy is limited to in-frame clones, with some not included. The sample holds some 22,000 clones; around four fifths are singletons and the top ten take roughly 3.8%. The sequencing here drew on unsorted PBMCs, taken 4 years after starting antiretroviral therapy. Receptors originate from a man aged 18 to 29 with HIV.

The rearrangement links TRBV18 to TRBJ2-1, with D unresolved. With 5 bases removed from V and 4 bases from J, the gap between germline ends came to 12 bases. Germline V CDR1 and CDR2: KGHSH, LQKENI. This CDR3 has 14 residues. In DNA form, the CDR3 reads TGTGCCAGCTCATCTAACCTACAGTACAATGAGCAGTTCTTC. Its protein is CASSSNLQYNEQFF.

V usage is TRBV7-6 and J usage is TRBJ1-2, with D possibly TRBD1 on 5 matching bases. The CDR3 sequence is 15 residues long. The germline gives CDR1 SGHVS, CDR2 FNYEAQ. The germline V and J ends were trimmed by 5 bases and 8 bases, with 21 bases remaining between them. The CDR3: CASSPRSTDGGGYTF. CDR3 nucleotides: TGTGCCAGCAGCCCACGCTCAACTGATGGGGGGGGCTACACCTTC. The full variable domain, completed using reference TRBV7-6 and TRBJ1-2, is GAGVSQSPRYKVTKRGQDVALRCDPISGHVSLYWYRQALGQGPEFLTYFNYEAQQDKSGLPNDRFSAERPEGSISTLTIQRTEQRDSAMYRCASSPRSTDGGGYTFGSGTRLTVV.

The chain is built from TRBV5-1 and TRBJ2-5; D is ambiguous. This CDR3 comprises 16 residues. V lost 0 bases to trimming and J lost 1 base, with 13 bases between them. Germline loops: CDR1 SGHRS, CDR2 YFSETQ. The CDR3 DNA follows: TGCGCCAGCAGCTTGGGGGGAAGGGCGATCCAAGAGACCCAGTACTTC. This encodes CASSLGGRAIQETQYF.

The chain carries TRBV28 and TRBJ2-1; D gene uncertain. The CDR3 sequence is 13 residues long. V lost 0 bases and J 8 bases, leaving 8 bases between the germline ends. The germline V gene encodes CDR1 MDHEN and CDR2 SYDVKM. The CDR3 reads CASSLWLGDEQFF. The CDR3, as DNA: TGTGCCAGCAGTTTATGGCTAGGCGATGAGCAGTTCTTC. The full variable domain, rest sourced from reference TRBV28 and TRBJ2-1, is DVKVTQSSRYLVKRTGEKVFLECVQDMDHENMFWYRQDPGLGLRLIYFSYDVKMKEKGDIPEGYSVSREKKERFSLILESASTNQTSMYLCASSLWLGDEQFFGPGTRLTVL.

This chain joins TRBV5-1 and TRBJ2-1, with a tentative D call TRBD1 (5 bases). Germline CDR1 reads SGHRS; CDR2 reads YFSETQ. V was cut by 1 base and J by 3 bases, with 14 bases left in between. The CDR3 extends over 16 amino acids. The CDR3 nucleotides read TGCGCCAGCAGCTTGCCAACAGGAGCTATCTACAATGAGCAGTTCTTC. This gives the protein CASSLPTGAIYNEQFF.

The chain employs TRBV29-1 and TRBJ1-1, with D possibly matching TRBD1 (5 bases). The CDR3 loop spans 13 amino acids. Trimming removed 5 bases from V and 4 bases from J, with 14 bases in between. Germline values: CDR1 SQVTM, CDR2 ANQGSEA. The chain's CDR3 is CSVNRDVGTEAFF. The CDR3 coding sequence is TGCAGCGTTAACCGGGACGTCGGCACTGAAGCTTTCTTT.

The chain has TRBV9 and TRBJ2-5; D ambiguous. From germline, CDR1 is SGDLS and CDR2 YYNGEE. This CDR3 region has 14 residues. V was clipped by 4 bases and J by 7 bases, with 17 bases between them. CDR3 in amino acids: CASSRNDLGGTQYF. DNA of the CDR3: TGTGCCAGCAGCAGAAATGACCTGGGTGGGACCCAGTACTTC.

This chain joins TRBV28 and TRBJ1-4; 7 nucleotides line up with TRBD1. V lost 7 bases, J lost 4 bases, and 6 bases stayed unmatched. CDR1 is MDHEN and CDR2 is SYDVKM in the germline V gene. This CDR3 contains 14 residues. CDR3 bases: TGTGCCAGCATGTACAGGGGACTTAATGAAAAACTGTTTTTT. This codes for CASMYRGLNEKLFF.

This rearrangement joins TRBV9 to TRBJ2-5, with 7 nucleotides matching TRBD1. V was clipped by 2 bases and J by 10 bases; unmatched bases: 17. CDR3 length: 16 residues. In germline, CDR1 is SGDLS, CDR2 YYNGEE. DNA for the CDR3: TGTGCCAGCAGCGTGCAAAGGGACAGCCCCTTAACGTTCCAGTACTTC. Encoded protein: CASSVQRDSPLTFQYF.

This rearrangement joins TRBV10-1 to TRBJ1-3, with unresolved D. V was pared by 10 bases and J by 0 bases, with 7 bases between. Germline V CDR1 and CDR2: WNHNN, SYGVQD (reference sequence). The CDR3 has 12 residues. DNA of the CDR3: TGCGCCAACCGACACTCTGGAAACACCATATATTTT. This codes for CANRHSGNTIYF.

This rearrangement joins TRBV9 to TRBJ2-5; 7 bases fit TRBD1. Germline trimming cut 0 bases from V and 7 bases from J; bases unmatched to any gene: 15. Germline CDR1 and CDR2: SGDLS and YYNGEE. This CDR3 region has 17 residues. In nucleotides, the CDR3 is TGTGCCAGCAGCGTAGCGTCGGGGCAGGGGGTAGGGGGGACCCAGTACTTC. As protein: CASSVASGQGVGGTQYF.

The rearrangement joins TRBV10-3 to TRBJ1-5, with 7 bases fitting TRBD1. The ends lost 6 bases at V and 5 bases at J; junction bases unmatched: 4. The CDR3 length is 13 residues. The V gene's germline CDR1 is ENHRY and CDR2 SYGVKD. In nucleotides, the CDR3 is TGTGCCATCAGCCGGGACAGAGATCAGCCCCAGCATTTT. It translates to CAISRDRDQPQHF.

The chain couples TRBV19 to TRBJ1-5; weak D call: TRBD1 (5 bases). The CDR3 runs to 15 residues. The germline gives CDR1 LNHDA, CDR2 SQIVND (reference sequence). V lost 2 bases to trimming and J lost 3 bases, with 11 bases between them. The CDR3 DNA sequence: TGTGCCAGTAGTATAAGGGGTAGGGACAATCAGCCCCAGCATTTT. Translated, it gives CASSIRGRDNQPQHF. The full variable domain, its missing parts supplied by reference TRBV19 and TRBJ1-5, is DGGITQSPKYLFRKEGQNVTLSCEQNLNHDAMYWYRQDPGQGLRLIYYSQIVNDFQKGDIAEGYSVSREKKESFPLTVTSAQKNPTAFYLCASSIRGRDNQPQHFGDGTRLSIL.

The genes are TRBV6-5 and TRBJ2-1; D uncertain. Germline V gene sequence: CDR1 MNHEY, CDR2 SVGAGI. V was trimmed by 2 bases and J by 0 bases, leaving 5 bases between them. The CDR3 is 14 residues long. The DNA of the CDR3 is TGTGCCAGCAGTTACCAGAGCTCCTACAATGAGCAGTTCTTC. Amino acid sequence: CASSYQSSYNEQFF.

This clone was found once. CDR3: CAISIGTENAQFF. The CDR3, as DNA: TGTGCCATCAGTATCGGGACAGAAAACGCGCAGTTCTTC. V is TRBV10-3 and J is TRBJ2-1, with TRBD1 matching 7 bases. V lost 5 bases, J lost 12 bases, and 10 bases stayed unmatched. The V gene's germline CDR1 is ENHRY and CDR2 SYGVKD. The length of the CDR3 is 13 residues.

This clone was found a few times. CDR3 in DNA: TGTGCCAGCAGTTACAGCCGAATGAGCTATGGCTACACCTTC. This codes for CASSYSRMSYGYTF. The chain couples TRBV6-5 to TRBJ1-2; D is uncertain. Germline V gene data show CDR1 as MNHEY and CDR2 as SVGAGI. There are 14 residues in the CDR3. The V gene lost 2 bases and the J gene lost 4 bases, with 11 bases spanning the gap.

This chain links TRBV19 with TRBJ2-1; D not resolved. V was cut by 3 bases and J by 6 bases, with 6 bases left in between. The CDR3 sequence is 12 residues long. Germline V gene lookup returns CDR1 LNHDA and CDR2 SQIVND (reference sequence). This CDR3 is CASSIGGNEQFF. In DNA, the CDR3 is TGTGCCAGTAGTATCGGCGGCAATGAGCAGTTCTTC.

The V gene is TRBV5-1, the J gene TRBJ2-7; D perhaps matches TRBD1 (6 bases). Germline V CDR1 and CDR2: SGHRS, YFSETQ. With 4 bases removed from V and 5 bases from J, the gap between germline ends came to 16 bases. CDR3 size: 14 residues. This CDR3 reads CASSITQGSDEQYF. The DNA for the CDR3 is TGCGCCAGCAGCATTACTCAGGGGTCTGACGAGCAGTACTTC.

The gene calls are TRBV18 and TRBJ2-1; D is perhaps TRBD2 (6 bases). The CDR3 is made up of 15 amino acids. V lost 6 bases and J 2 bases, leaving 14 bases between the germline ends. Germline V CDR1 and CDR2: KGHSH, LQKENI. As DNA, the CDR3 is TGTGCCAGCTCCCCCGGGGGTCTCCCCTACAATGAGCAGTTCTTC. As protein: CASSPGGLPYNEQFF.

The genes are TRBV27 and TRBJ2-1; a possible D gene is TRBD2 (5 bases). Germline V CDR1 and CDR2: MNHEY, SMNVEV (reference sequence). This CDR3 spans 16 amino acids. Trimming left V 4 bases short and J 6 bases short, with 19 bases between. The CDR3 bases are TGTGCCAGCAGTTCTTTTCCCGGGAACGAGTTCAATGAGCAGTTCTTC. This translates into CASSSFPGNEFNEQFF.

J is TRBJ2-1 and V is TRBV7-8; TRBD1 aligns across 9 bases. CDR1 is SGHVS and CDR2 is FQNEAQ in the germline V gene. The trim removed 6 bases at V and 7 bases at J, leaving 10 bases unmatched. This CDR3 contains 15 residues. DNA of the CDR3: TGTGCCAGCAGGGGAGGAACAGGGGGCCAGAATGAGCAGTTCTTC. Its protein product is CASRGGTGGQNEQFF.

The chain links TRBV5-1 to TRBJ1-4; D is possibly TRBD1 (5 bases). The CDR3 totals 16 residues. With 0 bases removed from V and 5 bases from J, the gap between germline ends came to 14 bases. The germline gives CDR1 SGHRS, CDR2 YFSETQ. The CDR3 DNA follows: TGCGCCAGCAGCTTGGGTATTGACAGTCTCAATGAAAAACTGTTTTTT. Encoded protein: CASSLGIDSLNEKLFF. Filled out from reference TRBV5-1 and TRBJ1-4, the complete variable domain reads KAGVTQTPRYLIKTRGQQVTLSCSPISGHRSVSWYQQTPGQGLQFLFEYFSETQRNKGNFPGRFSGRQFSNSRSEMNVSTLELGDSALYLCASSLGIDSLNEKLFFGSGTQLSVL.

The chain has TRBV7-9 and TRBJ1-1; 7 nucleotides match TRBD1. V was pared by 4 bases and J by 4 bases, with 6 bases of the junction left unmatched. The CDR3 is made up of 14 amino acids. Germline CDR1 reads SEHNR; CDR2 reads FQNEAQ (reference sequence). As DNA, the CDR3 is TGTGCCAGCAGCTCACAGGGGATCGGCACTGAAGCTTTCTTT. It is translated as CASSSQGIGTEAFF.

This chain links TRBV28 with TRBJ2-3, with 8 bases matching TRBD1. V shed 6 bases, J shed 1 base, and the junction held 0 bases outside the gene matches. This CDR3 is built from 13 residues. CDR1 and CDR2 from the germline V gene are MDHEN and SYDVKM. The CDR3 DNA reads as TGTGCCAGCAGACAGGGGGGCACAGATACGCAGTATTTT. Translated: CASRQGGTDTQYF.

The genes are TRBV7-6 and TRBJ1-1; 8 nucleotides line up with TRBD1. The CDR3 sequence is 17 residues long. Germline V gene lookup returns CDR1 SGHVS and CDR2 FNYEAQ. Trimming removed 4 bases from V and 1 base from J; junction bases left unmatched: 11. CDR3 nucleotide sequence: TGTGCCAGCAGCTCCCCTAGAGGGACAGGCAAGAACACTGAAGCTTTCTTT. Amino acid sequence: CASSSPRGTGKNTEAFF.

The J gene is TRBJ1-1, the V gene TRBV28; D is undetermined. V was trimmed by 3 bases and J by 1 base, leaving 6 bases between them. Germline V lookup: CDR1 MDHEN, CDR2 SYDVKM. CDR3 length: 13 residues. The CDR3 DNA follows: TGTGCCAGCAGTTTTACACCGAACACTGAAGCTTTCTTT. Amino acids: CASSFTPNTEAFF.

V gene TRBV6-1 combines with J gene TRBJ1-1; 9 nucleotides align to TRBD1. The CDR3 sequence is 15 residues long. Per germline, CDR1 MNHNS and CDR2 SASEGT. Trimming at V came to 4 bases and at J to 5 bases, leaving 8 bases not matched to a gene. CDR3 protein: CASSATGQGRTEAFF. The CDR3 coding sequence is TGTGCCAGCAGTGCGACGGGACAGGGAAGGACTGAAGCTTTCTTT.

This clone has a handful of counts. The chain is built from TRBV2 and TRBJ2-2; D may be TRBD2 (5 bases). The CDR3 covers 14 residues. The germline CDR1 and CDR2 sequences are SNHLY and FYNNEI. V shed 7 bases and J shed 2 bases, with 11 bases lying between them. This CDR3 reads CASKAGFNTGELFF. CDR3 sequence (DNA): TGTGCCAGCAAGGCGGGCTTTAACACCGGGGAGCTGTTTTTT. Together with reference TRBV2 and TRBJ2-2, the CDR3 gives the full variable domain: EPEVTQTPSHQVTQMGQEVILRCVPISNHLYFYWYRQILGQKVEFLVSFYNNEISEKSEIFDDQFSVERPDGSNFTLKIRSTKLEDSAMYFCASKAGFNTGELFFGEGSRLTVL.

The chain carries TRBV7-9 and TRBJ2-7; 9 bases fit TRBD1. This CDR3 contains 14 residues. The germline CDR1 and CDR2 sequences are SEHNR and FQNEAQ (reference sequence). V shed 6 bases and J 3 bases; nucleotides not matched to a gene: 6. As DNA, the CDR3 is TGTGCCAGCAGTCCCGACAGGGGGTTCTACGAGCAGTACTTC. This gives the protein CASSPDRGFYEQYF.

The V gene is TRBV6-5, the J gene TRBJ1-1; D remains unclear. The CDR3 length is 13 residues. CDR1 and CDR2 from the germline V gene are MNHEY and SVGAGI. With 5 bases removed from V and 3 bases from J, the gap between germline ends came to 10 bases. The CDR3 sequence: CASSLNRDTEAFF. CDR3 DNA: TGTGCCAGCAGTCTAAACCGGGACACTGAAGCTTTCTTT.

The chain combines TRBV7-3 with TRBJ2-3; a weak D match, TRBD1 (6 bases). The CDR3 runs 15 residues. The V gene's germline CDR1 is SGHTA and CDR2 FQGTGA. V was cut by 3 bases and J by 4 bases, with 14 bases left in between. The CDR3 spells CASSLGPQGPDTQYF. The CDR3 bases are TGTGCCAGCAGCTTGGGCCCGCAGGGGCCAGATACGCAGTATTTT.

The chain recombines TRBV6-1 with TRBJ1-3; D not resolved. Germline assignment: CDR1 MNHNS and CDR2 SASEGT. The CDR3 totals 17 residues. Trimming took 0 bases from V and 3 from J, leaving 15 bases between them. CDR3 residues: CASSEAHTVGFGNTIYF. DNA of the CDR3: TGTGCCAGCAGTGAAGCACATACGGTTGGGTTTGGAAACACCATATATTTT.